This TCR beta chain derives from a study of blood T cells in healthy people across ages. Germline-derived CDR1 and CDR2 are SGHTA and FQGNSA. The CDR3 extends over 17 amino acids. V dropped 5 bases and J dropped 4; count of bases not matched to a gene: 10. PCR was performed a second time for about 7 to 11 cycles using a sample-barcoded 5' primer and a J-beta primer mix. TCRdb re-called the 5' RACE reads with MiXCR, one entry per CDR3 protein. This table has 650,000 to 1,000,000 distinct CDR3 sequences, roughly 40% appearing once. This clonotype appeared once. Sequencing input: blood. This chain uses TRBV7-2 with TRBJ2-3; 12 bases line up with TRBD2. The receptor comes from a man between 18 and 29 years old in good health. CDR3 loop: CASSALAGGLLSDTQYF. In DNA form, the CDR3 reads TGTGCCAGCAGCGCTCTAGCGGGGGGGCTTCTTTCAGATACGCAGTATTTT.